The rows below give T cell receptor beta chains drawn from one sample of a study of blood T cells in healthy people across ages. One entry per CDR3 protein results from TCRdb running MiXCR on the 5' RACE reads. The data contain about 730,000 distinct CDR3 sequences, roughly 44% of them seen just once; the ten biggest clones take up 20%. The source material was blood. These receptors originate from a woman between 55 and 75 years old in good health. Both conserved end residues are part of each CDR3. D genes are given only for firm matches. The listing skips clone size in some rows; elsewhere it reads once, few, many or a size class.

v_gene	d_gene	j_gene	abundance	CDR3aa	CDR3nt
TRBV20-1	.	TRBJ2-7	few	CSARQGIYEQYF	TGCAGTGCTAGACAGGGGATCTACGAGCAGTACTTC
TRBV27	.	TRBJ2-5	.	CASSFLPQSPGETQYF	TGTGCCAGCAGTTTTTTGCCCCAGTCGCCAGGGGAGACCCAGTACTTC
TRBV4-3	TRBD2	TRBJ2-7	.	CASSLGLAGTTYEQYF	TGCGCCAGCAGCCTCGGACTAGCGGGGACAACATACGAGCAGTACTTC
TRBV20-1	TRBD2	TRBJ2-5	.	CSAHDGRREGVMETQYF	TGCAGTGCCCACGACGGGAGGCGGGAAGGCGTTATGGAGACCCAGTACTTC
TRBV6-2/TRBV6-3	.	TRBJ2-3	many	CASCCGVDSNTQYF	TGTGCCTCGTGCTGCGGGGTAGATTCAAATACGCAGTATTTT
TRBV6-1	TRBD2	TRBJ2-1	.	CASRLAGYEQFF	TGTGCCAGCAGGCTAGCGGGCTATGAGCAGTTCTTC
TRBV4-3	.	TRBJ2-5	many	CASSQDTRPEETQYF	TGCGCCAGCAGCCAAGATACCAGACCGGAGGAGACCCAGTACTTC
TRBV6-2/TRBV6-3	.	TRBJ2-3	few	CASTPYPASSTDTQYF	TGTGCCAGCACCCCTTACCCGGCATCCAGCACAGATACGCAGTATTTT
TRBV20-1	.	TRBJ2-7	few	CSARDKLRTTPYEQYF	TGCAGTGCTAGAGATAAGTTAAGGACTACCCCCTACGAGCAGTACTTC
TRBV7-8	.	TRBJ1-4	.	CASKGGRFATNEKLFF	TGTGCCAGCAAAGGGGGACGGTTTGCAACTAATGAAAAACTGTTTTTT
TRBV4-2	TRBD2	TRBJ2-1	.	CASSQASGRYNEQFF	TGTGCCAGCAGCCAAGCTAGCGGGCGTTACAATGAGCAGTTCTTC
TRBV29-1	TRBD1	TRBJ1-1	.	CSADRHGTEAFF	TGCAGCGCGGACAGGCATGGCACTGAAGCTTTCTTT
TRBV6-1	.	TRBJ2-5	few	CASSIQGETGTQYF	TGTGCCAGCAGTATACAGGGAGAGACTGGGACCCAGTACTTC
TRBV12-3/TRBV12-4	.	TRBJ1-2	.	CASSEAEHGYTF	TGTGCCAGCAGTGAGGCAGAGCATGGCTACACCTTC
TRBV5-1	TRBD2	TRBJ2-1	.	CASSPPLAVYNEQFF	TGCGCCAGCAGCCCCCCGCTAGCGGTCTACAATGAGCAGTTCTTC
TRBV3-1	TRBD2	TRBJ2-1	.	CANSLTSGVTYNEQFF	TGTGCCAACAGTCTGACTAGCGGGGTTACATACAATGAGCAGTTCTTC
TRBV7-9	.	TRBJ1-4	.	CASSQSDRPTEKLFF	TGTGCCAGCAGCCAATCCGACAGGCCGACTGAAAAACTGTTTTTT
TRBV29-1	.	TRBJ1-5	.	CSVRDTDQPRHF	TGCAGCGTCAGGGACACAGATCAGCCCCGGCATTTT
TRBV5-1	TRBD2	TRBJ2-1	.	CASAILAGSYNEQFF	TGCGCCAGCGCCATTCTAGCGGGGTCCTACAATGAGCAGTTCTTC
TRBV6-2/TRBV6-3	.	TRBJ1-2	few	CASTLLESGLLYGYTF	TGTGCCAGCACCTTACTGGAATCGGGACTTCTCTATGGCTACACCTTC
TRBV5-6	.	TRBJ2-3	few	CASSFPLGEADTQYF	TGTGCCAGCAGCTTTCCCCTCGGGGAGGCAGATACGCAGTATTTT
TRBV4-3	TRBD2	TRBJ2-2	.	CASSQASRGSGYTGELFF	TGCGCCAGCAGCCAAGCGTCACGTGGTAGCGGGTATACCGGGGAGCTGTTTTTT
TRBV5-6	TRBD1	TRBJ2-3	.	CASRPDRASTDTQYF	TGTGCCAGCAGGCCTGACAGGGCTAGCACAGATACGCAGTATTTT
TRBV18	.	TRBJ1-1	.	CASSSSLTERNTEAFF	TGTGCCAGCTCTTCCAGTCTAACGGAGCGGAACACTGAAGCTTTCTTT
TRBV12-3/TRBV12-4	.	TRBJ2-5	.	CASSFSEETQYF	TGTGCCAGCAGTTTTAGTGAAGAGACCCAGTACTTC
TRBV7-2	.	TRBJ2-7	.	CASSWGRNYEQYF	TGTGCCAGCAGCTGGGGACGGAACTACGAGCAGTACTTC
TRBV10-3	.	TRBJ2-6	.	CAISESTGALISGANVLTF	TGTGCCATCAGTGAGTCGACGGGGGCCCTGATCTCTGGGGCCAACGTCCTGACTTTC
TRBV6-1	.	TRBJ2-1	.	CASSLNLLDSNEQFF	TGTGCCAGCAGTCTTAACTTACTAGACTCCAATGAGCAGTTCTTC
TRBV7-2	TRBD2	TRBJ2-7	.	CASSSSGGFAYEQYF	TGTGCCAGCAGTTCTAGCGGGGGGTTTGCCTACGAGCAGTACTTC
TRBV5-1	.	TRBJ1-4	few	CASSPSGRDQEKLFF	TGCGCCAGCAGCCCGTCGGGCAGGGATCAAGAAAAACTGTTTTTT
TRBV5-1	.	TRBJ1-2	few	CASSLVAASNYGYTF	TGCGCCAGCAGCTTGGTGGCAGCCTCTAACTATGGCTACACCTTC
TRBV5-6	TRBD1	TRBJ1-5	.	CAGAGGHQPQHF	TGTGCTGGGGCAGGGGGCCATCAGCCCCAGCATTTT
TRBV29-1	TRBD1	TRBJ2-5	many	CSVDPRTGRETQYF	TGCAGCGTTGATCCCCGGACAGGACGAGAGACCCAGTACTTC
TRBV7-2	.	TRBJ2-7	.	CASSLEGWYGQYF	TGTGCCAGCAGCTTAGAGGGATGGTACGGGCAGTACTTC
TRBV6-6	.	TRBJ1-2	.	CASSRPQGNYGYTF	TGTGCCAGCAGTAGACCGCAGGGGAACTATGGCTACACCTTC
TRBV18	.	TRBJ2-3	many	CASSPPYAGSTDTQYF	TGTGCCAGCTCACCACCTTATGCGGGGTCCACAGATACGCAGTATTTT
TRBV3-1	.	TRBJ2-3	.	CASSQGAVGPDTQYF	TGTGCCAGCAGCCAGGGTGCGGTAGGTCCAGATACGCAGTATTTT
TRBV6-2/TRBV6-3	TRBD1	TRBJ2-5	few	CASREQGAYNEQYF	TGTGCCAGCAGAGAGCAGGGGGCCTACAATGAGCAGTACTTC
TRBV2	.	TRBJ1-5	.	CVSSEAGGRQPQHF	TGTGTCAGCAGTGAAGCGGGGGGTAGGCAGCCCCAGCATTTT
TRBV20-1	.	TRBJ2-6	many	CSAASGANVLTF	TGCAGTGCCGCTTCCGGGGCCAACGTCCTGACTTTC
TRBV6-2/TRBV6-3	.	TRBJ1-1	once	CASKRAGTEAFF	TGTGCCAGTAAGAGAGCCGGCACTGAAGCTTTCTTT
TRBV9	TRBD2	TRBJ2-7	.	CASNQASGYEQYF	TGTGCCAGCAACCAGGCTAGCGGGTACGAGCAGTACTTC
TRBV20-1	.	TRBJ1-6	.	CSASDRLLFSPLHF	TGCAGTGCTTCCGACAGACTGCTGTTCTCACCCCTCCACTTT
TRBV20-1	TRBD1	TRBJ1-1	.	CSARAGTDSMNTEAFF	TGCAGTGCCCGAGCCGGGACAGACTCCATGAACACTGAAGCTTTCTTT
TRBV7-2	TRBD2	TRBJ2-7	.	CASSPGVAGAEQYF	TGTGCCAGCAGCCCCGGGGTAGCGGGAGCGGAGCAGTACTTC
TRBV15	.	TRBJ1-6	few	CATSRDQGGSNSPLHF	TGTGCCACCAGCAGAGATCAAGGGGGAAGCAATTCACCCCTCCACTTT
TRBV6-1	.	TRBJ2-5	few	CASSEAGGQETQYF	TGTGCCAGCAGTGAAGCGGGAGGTCAAGAGACCCAGTACTTC
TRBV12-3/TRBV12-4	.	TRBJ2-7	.	CASSFTRLTYEQYF	TGTGCCAGCAGTTTTACTAGACTCACCTACGAGCAGTACTTC
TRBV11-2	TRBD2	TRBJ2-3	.	CASSSVAGGATDTQYF	TGTGCCAGCAGCTCGGTAGCGGGGGGAGCCACAGATACGCAGTATTTT